This T cell receptor beta chain is drawn from a study of cytomegalovirus exposure and HLA in healthy donors. A word on this clone: Its antigen is currently unknown.

Germline CDR1 reads SGDLS; CDR2 reads YYNGEE. The CDR3 extends over 16 amino acids. Trimming pared 2 bases from V and 0 bases from J, leaving 11 bases between. General observations from the study: The analysis excluded some indistinguishable V segments, including TRBV6-2 and TRBV6-3.

The study ran its PCR with 60 Vbeta and 13 Jbeta primers. Only in-frame clones appear in the TCRdb table, and some are missing; sequencing was by immunoSEQ multiplex PCR. This table lists around 76,000 clones. The TCR was taken from a woman in her sixties in good health and CMV-seronegative. Sequencing was carried out using PBMCs. The chain joins TRBV9 to TRBJ2-2, with D hard to call. The CDR3 reads CASSVSPGANTGELFF. The CDR3 bases are TGTGCCAGCAGCGTTTCCCCAGGTGCGAACACCGGGGAGCTGTTTTTT.